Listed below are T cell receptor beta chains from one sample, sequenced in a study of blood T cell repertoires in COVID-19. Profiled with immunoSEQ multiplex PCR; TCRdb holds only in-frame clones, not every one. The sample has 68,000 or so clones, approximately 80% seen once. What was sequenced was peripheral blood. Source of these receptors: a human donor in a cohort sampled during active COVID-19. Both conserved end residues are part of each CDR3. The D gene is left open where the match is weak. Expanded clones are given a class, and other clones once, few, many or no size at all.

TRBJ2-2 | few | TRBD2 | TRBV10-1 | CASSPSGKAGELFF | TGCGCCAGCAGTCCTAGCGGGAAGGCCGGGGAGCTGTTTTTT
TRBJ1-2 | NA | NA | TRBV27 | CASSRTGSYGYTF | TGTGCCAGCAGTAGAACAGGGTCCTATGGCTACACCTTC
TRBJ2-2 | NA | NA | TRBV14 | CASSQRQDTGELFF | TGTGCCAGCAGCCAAAGACAGGACACCGGGGAGCTGTTTTTT
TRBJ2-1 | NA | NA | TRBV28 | CASNRGGTIHEQFF | TGTGCCAGCAATAGGGGCGGGACGATCCATGAGCAGTTCTTC
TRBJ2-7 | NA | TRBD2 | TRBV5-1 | CASKPGTSGSYEQYF | TGCGCCAGCAAGCCCGGGACTAGCGGTTCCTACGAGCAGTACTTC
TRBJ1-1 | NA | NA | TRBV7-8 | CASSLPRVRGDSSEAFF | TGTGCCAGCAGCTTACCCCGCGTCAGGGGCGACTCGTCTGAAGCTTTCTTT
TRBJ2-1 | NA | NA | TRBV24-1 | CATSDPGTRTYNEQFF | TGTGCCACCAGTGACCCCGGGACACGGACCTACAATGAGCAGTTCTTC
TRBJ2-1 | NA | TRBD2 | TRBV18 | CASSPGTSVNEQFF | TGTGCCAGCTCACCCGGGACTAGCGTCAATGAGCAGTTCTTC
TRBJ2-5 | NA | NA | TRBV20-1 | CSASWRGLETQYF | TGCAGTGCTAGTTGGAGGGGCCTGGAGACCCAGTACTTC
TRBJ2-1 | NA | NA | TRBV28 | CASRDSPYNEQFF | TGTGCCAGCAGGGACAGTCCCTACAATGAGCAGTTCTTC
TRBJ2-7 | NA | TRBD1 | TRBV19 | CASSNNRGRLWYEQYF | TGTGCCAGTAGCAATAACAGGGGACGCTTATGGTACGAGCAGTACTTC
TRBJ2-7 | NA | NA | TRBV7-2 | CASSLDASSYEQYF | TGTGCCAGCAGCTTAGACGCTAGCTCCTACGAGCAGTACTTC
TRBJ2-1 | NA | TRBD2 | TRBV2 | CASSVLAGARNEQFF | TGTGCCAGCAGCGTACTAGCGGGAGCGAGGAATGAGCAGTTCTTC
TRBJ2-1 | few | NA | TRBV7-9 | CASSLESRDLTNEQFF | TGTGCCAGCAGCTTAGAGAGCCGGGACTTGACGAATGAGCAGTTCTTC
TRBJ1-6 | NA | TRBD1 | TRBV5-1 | CASSLVTGENSPLHF | TGCGCCAGCAGCTTGGTGACAGGGGAAAATTCACCCCTCCACTTT
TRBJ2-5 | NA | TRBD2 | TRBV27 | CASSLMGVTGTSGRARETQYF | TGTGCCAGCAGTTTAATGGGAGTGACCGGGACTAGCGGGAGGGCCCGGGAGACCCAGTACTTC
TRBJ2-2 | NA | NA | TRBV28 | CASSPYRVSGELFF | TGTGCCAGCTCTCCTTACAGGGTTTCCGGGGAGCTGTTTTTT
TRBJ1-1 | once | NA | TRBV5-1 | CASSSQAGGRTEAFF | TGCGCCAGCAGCTCGCAGGCTGGAGGGCGTACTGAAGCTTTCTTT
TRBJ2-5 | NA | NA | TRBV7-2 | CASSPGTQGETQYF | TGTGCCAGCAGCCCCGGAACCCAGGGAGAGACCCAGTACTTC
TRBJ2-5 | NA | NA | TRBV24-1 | CATSGGRRETQYF | TGTGCCACCAGTGGGGGGAGGAGAGAGACCCAGTACTTC
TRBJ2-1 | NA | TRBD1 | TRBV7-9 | CASSSSPGDRARNEQFF | TGTGCCAGCAGCTCATCCCCGGGGGACAGGGCGAGGAATGAGCAGTTCTTC
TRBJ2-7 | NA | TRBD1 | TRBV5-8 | CASSLGQGEFYEQYF | TGTGCCAGCAGCTTGGGTCAGGGGGAGTTCTACGAGCAGTACTTC
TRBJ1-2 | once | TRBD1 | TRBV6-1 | CASSEGTGDYGYTF | TGTGCCAGCAGTGAAGGGACAGGCGACTATGGCTACACCTTC
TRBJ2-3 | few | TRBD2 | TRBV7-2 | CASSLASGSVTDTQYF | TGTGCCAGCAGCTTAGCTAGCGGGAGCGTCACAGATACGCAGTATTTT
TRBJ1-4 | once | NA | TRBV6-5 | CASSREGVTNEKLFF | TGTGCCAGCAGCCGTGAGGGGGTCACTAATGAAAAACTGTTTTTT
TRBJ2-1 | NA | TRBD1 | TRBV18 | CASSPPAGGSGEQFF | TGTGCCAGCTCACCACCCGCAGGGGGCTCGGGTGAGCAGTTCTTC
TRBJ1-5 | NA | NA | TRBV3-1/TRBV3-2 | CASSQDLGQGERPQHF | TGTGCCAGCAGCCAAGATTTAGGGCAGGGTGAACGGCCCCAGCATTTT